Sequencing of this T cell receptor beta chain was carried out in a study of T cells in Graves' hyperthyroidism and ophthalmopathy. Germline V gene data show CDR1 as SGHRS and CDR2 as YFSETQ. This CDR3 has 15 amino acids. Unmatched junction bases numbered 13, after V lost 3 bases and J lost 11 bases. Regarding this clonotype: The antigen remains unidentified.

The source material, RNA transcripts, was used to amplify TCR beta CDR3 regions. An initial round of RT-PCR targeting the TCR CDR3 relied on the HTBI primer set. Via MiXCR, TCRdb re-called the multiplex PCR reads, giving one row per CDR3 protein. The data show about 570,000 distinct CDR3 sequences, around 42% seen once. Overall study findings and caveats: Most thyroid clonotypes that were expanded above 0.001 also turned up in blood. Ophthalmopathy was separated from stable hyperthyroidism by a 13 V-J model.

Exclusion of a patient resulted from uncontrolled infection, other autoimmune disease, pregnancy or lactation. For the diagnoses, clinical symptoms, serum thyroxine and TRAb, thyroid ultrasound and orbital computed tomography were used. Source material: peripheral blood or thyroid tissue (not recorded which). The rearrangement uses TRBV5-1 and TRBJ2-2; the match to TRBD2 covers 7 bases. The receptor was derived from an adult woman with Graves' disease, either hyperthyroidism or ophthalmopathy (not recorded which). As DNA, the CDR3 is TGCGCCAGCAGCTCTGGTCGGACTAGTCGTGGCGAGCTGTTTTTT. Residues: CASSSGRTSRGELFF. The variable domain in full, completed from reference TRBV5-1 and TRBJ2-2, reads KAGVTQTPRYLIKTRGQQVTLSCSPISGHRSVSWYQQTPGQGLQFLFEYFSETQRNKGNFPGRFSGRQFSNSRSEMNVSTLELGDSALYLCASSSGRTSRGELFFGEGSRLTVL.